The 23 T cell receptor beta chains below all came from one sample that was sequenced in a study of cytomegalovirus exposure and HLA in healthy donors. 13 Jbeta primers and 60 Vbeta primers were used for the PCR. The table came from immunoSEQ multiplex PCR; TCRdb's copy has only in-frame clones and leaves some out. Its clone listing holds roughly 120,000 clones. The sample consisted of PBMCs. All receptors come from a middle-aged man in good health and CMV-seropositive.

The chain combines TRBV4-3 with TRBJ2-5; D may be TRBD2 (5 bases). The J call is uncertain, as TRBJ2-7 better fits the DNA end. This CDR3 has 17 amino acids. Germline CDR1 reads LGHNA; CDR2 reads YSLEER. In DNA, the CDR3 is TGCGCCAGCAGCCCTGAGTTTGTGGGGAGCCCCTCCTACGAGCAGTACTTC. Translation gives CASSPEFVGSPSYEQYF.

The genes are TRBV5-6 and TRBJ2-7; 7 positions match TRBD1. This CDR3 region has 14 residues. CDR1 and CDR2 (germline): SGHDT, YYEEEE. The trim removed 5 bases at V and 6 bases at J, leaving 11 bases unmatched. The CDR3 protein is CASRNRGVDGEQYF. Here the CDR3 DNA reads TGTGCCAGCAGAAACAGGGGAGTGGATGGCGAGCAGTACTTC.

V usage is TRBV7-9 and J usage is TRBJ2-4, with 7 bases matching TRBD2. V gave up 7 bases and J gave up 16 bases; unmatched junction bases: 13. Looked up from germline, CDR1 is SEHNR and CDR2 is FQNEAQ (reference sequence). The length of the CDR3 is 12 residues. In DNA form, the CDR3 reads TGTGCCAGCACCACCGGCGGGGGTGTTGAATACTTC. Translating gives CASTTGGGVEYF. The complete variable domain, with remaining parts taken from reference TRBV7-9 and TRBJ2-4, reads DTGVSQNPRHKITKRGQNVTFRCDPISEHNRLYWYRQTLGQGPEFLTYFQNEAQLEKSRLLSDRFSAERPKGSFSTLEIQRTEQGDSAMYLCASTTGGGVEYFGAGTRLSVL.

This sequence joins TRBV6-5 and TRBJ1-6; D unresolved. This CDR3 has 14 residues. Germline lookup yields CDR1 MNHEY and CDR2 SVGAGI. The V gene lost 5 bases and the J gene lost 0 bases, with 5 bases spanning the gap. CDR3 sequence reads: CASSTSSYNSPLHF. The CDR3, as DNA: TGTGCCAGCAGTACGAGCTCCTATAATTCACCCCTCCACTTT.

The chain combines TRBV7-3 with TRBJ2-7; 7 bases match TRBD2. The V gene's germline CDR1 is SGHTA and CDR2 FQGTGA. With 2 bases clipped from V and 3 bases from J, the junction kept 4 bases outside the gene matches. The CDR3 has 14 amino acids. This chain's CDR3 is CASSLDASGYEQYF. CDR3 DNA sequence: TGTGCCAGCAGCTTAGACGCTAGCGGCTACGAGCAGTACTTC.

This chain uses TRBV30 with TRBJ1-4, with D perhaps matching TRBD1 (5 bases). V was trimmed by 4 bases and J by 8 bases, leaving 14 bases between them. Germline CDR1 is GTSNPN and CDR2 is SVGIG (reference sequence). This CDR3 has 13 residues. This CDR3 is CAWNTGRGEKLFF. The CDR3 DNA is TGTGCCTGGAACACCGGACGGGGGGAAAAACTGTTTTTT.

The gene calls are TRBV9 and TRBJ2-2; 12 bases are a match to TRBD2. The CDR3 covers 16 residues. J was trimmed by 3 bases and V by 3 bases; bases with no gene match: 3. Germline CDR1 reads SGDLS; CDR2 reads YYNGEE. CDR3 nucleotides: TGTGCCAGCAGCGGGCGACTAGCGGGAGACACCGGGGAGCTGTTTTTT. Its protein is CASSGRLAGDTGELFF.

The chain recombines TRBV2 with TRBJ2-7, with 9 bases fitting TRBD1. This CDR3 is built from 15 residues. The germline CDR1 and CDR2 sequences are SNHLY and FYNNEI. V was clipped by 6 bases and J by 5 bases; unmatched bases: 11. The CDR3 sequence is CASSLSGTGRDEQYF. The CDR3 bases are TGTGCCAGCAGCCTCTCCGGGACAGGGAGGGACGAGCAGTACTTC.

The chain uses TRBV15 and TRBJ2-7; D call uncertain. The CDR3 length is 15 residues. With 5 bases removed from V and 2 bases from J, the gap between germline ends came to 16 bases. Germline V gene lookup returns CDR1 LNHNV and CDR2 YYDKDF (reference sequence). The CDR3 reads CATSVPLGGTYEQYF. In DNA form, the CDR3 reads TGTGCCACCAGCGTCCCACTCGGTGGTACCTACGAGCAGTACTTC.

The rearrangement links TRBV30 to TRBJ2-1; possibly TRBD2 for D (6 bases). Germline assignment: CDR1 GTSNPN and CDR2 SVGIG (reference sequence). V shed 1 base and J shed 12 bases, with 13 bases lying between them. The CDR3 is made up of 12 amino acids. Here the CDR3 reads CAWSGRELVQFF. In DNA form, the CDR3 reads TGTGCCTGGAGTGGACGGGAGCTGGTGCAGTTCTTC.

This chain links TRBV28 with TRBJ2-5, with D possibly being TRBD1 (5 bases). Germline lookup yields CDR1 MDHEN and CDR2 SYDVKM. The CDR3 is made up of 14 amino acids. V was clipped by 1 base and J by 6 bases, with 12 bases between them. The CDR3 DNA is TGTGCCAGCAGTTTATCGCTCCAGGGAAAGACCCAGTACTTC. Its protein is CASSLSLQGKTQYF.

The chain links TRBV6-1 to TRBJ1-5, with D uncertain. Trimming stripped 4 bases from V and 0 bases from J, with 4 bases between. CDR1 MNHNS and CDR2 SASEGT come from the germline V gene. The CDR3 runs 13 residues. In nucleotides, the CDR3 is TGTGCCAGCAGTGTATATAGCAATCAGCCCCAGCATTTT. Residues: CASSVYSNQPQHF.

The rearrangement joins TRBV4-1 to TRBJ2-5, with TRBD1 matching 7 bases. J lost 5 bases, V lost 1 base, and 4 bases had no gene match. Looked up from germline, CDR1 is MGHRA and CDR2 is YSYEKL. The CDR3 has 14 amino acids. The DNA for the CDR3 is TGCGCCAGCAGCCAAGGGACAGGCTTGGAGACCCAGTACTTC. It is translated as CASSQGTGLETQYF.

CDR3 DNA sequence: TGCAGTGCTAGCCCGGGTCATGGAGCTTTCTTT. Its protein product is CSASPGHGAFF. The chain links TRBV20-1 to TRBJ1-1; D gene uncertain. V was shortened by 3 bases and J by 10 bases, with 12 bases between the two germline ends. Germline V gene data show CDR1 as DFQATT and CDR2 as SNEGSKA (reference sequence). The CDR3 runs 11 residues.

This chain connects TRBV9 to TRBJ2-1; 8 nucleotides line up with TRBD2. Germline CDR1 reads SGDLS; CDR2 reads YYNGEE. Trimming cost V 6 bases and J 6 bases; bases outside gene matches: 8. CDR3 length: 14 residues. CDR3: CASTVGLAPNEQFF. The CDR3 region has the DNA TGTGCCAGCACCGTTGGACTAGCTCCCAATGAGCAGTTCTTC.

The chain uses TRBV10-1 and TRBJ2-1; D is perhaps TRBD1 (5 bases). With 1 base removed from V and 7 bases from J, the gap between germline ends came to 11 bases. The CDR3 covers 14 residues. The germline gives CDR1 WNHNN, CDR2 SYGVQD (reference sequence). CDR3 loop: CASSEFSGANEQFF. The CDR3 DNA reads as TGCGCCAGCAGTGAGTTCTCTGGGGCGAATGAGCAGTTCTTC.

This chain joins TRBV4-3 and TRBJ2-1; unclear D gene. Germline-derived CDR1 and CDR2 are LGHNA and YSLEER. The CDR3 is made up of 15 amino acids. Trimming cost V 2 bases and J 3 bases, with 11 bases left between them. The CDR3 sequence is CASSQFQPSYNEQFF. The DNA of the CDR3 is TGCGCCAGCAGCCAATTTCAGCCTAGCTACAATGAGCAGTTCTTC.

This chain connects TRBV5-6 to TRBJ1-2, with D possibly being TRBD1 (5 bases). CDR3 length equals 13 residues. V dropped 2 bases and J dropped 8 bases, with 13 bases sitting between them. Germline V gene data show CDR1 as SGHDT and CDR2 as YYEEEE. CDR3 sequence reads: CASSFVSREGYTF. The CDR3 DNA reads TGTGCCAGCAGCTTCGTTTCCAGGGAAGGCTACACCTTC.

Note on this clone: At one end, the junction sequence differs from germline, possibly due to a read error. In the same sample, other DNA sequences code for this CDR3. This chain joins TRBV13 and TRBJ1-4; a possible D gene is TRBD1 (6 bases). The CDR3 length is 17 residues. The germline CDR1 and CDR2 sequences are PRHDT and FYEKMQ (reference sequence). In DNA, the CDR3 is TGTGCCAGCAGCTTAGGGATCAGGGGTGGCTTTAATGAAAAGCTGTTTTTT. This translates into CASSLGIRGGFNEKLFF. Full variable domain (outside the CDR3, taken from reference TRBV13 and TRBJ1-4): AAGVIQSPRHLIKEKRETATLKCYPIPRHDTVYWYQQGPGQDPQFLISFYEKMQSDKGSIPDRFSAQQFSDYHSELNMSSLELGDSALYFCASSLGIRGGFNEKLFFGSGTQLSVL.

This rearrangement joins TRBV9 to TRBJ2-7; 7 positions match TRBD2. The V and J ends lost 0 bases and 2 bases, in that order; junction bases with no gene match: 2. The CDR3 has 14 residues. CDR1 SGDLS and CDR2 YYNGEE come from the germline V gene. Here the CDR3 reads CASSVGGSPYEQYF. DNA of the CDR3: TGTGCCAGCAGCGTAGGCGGGAGTCCCTACGAGCAGTACTTC.

The V gene is TRBV7-9, the J gene TRBJ2-5, with 7 bases fitting TRBD2. V trimming: 4 bases; J trimming: 5 bases; junction bases outside the gene matches: 16. The germline gives CDR1 SEHNR, CDR2 FQNEAQ (reference sequence). This CDR3 region has 17 residues. CDR3 amino acids: CASSSPASGGEGETQYF. CDR3 bases: TGTGCCAGCAGCTCCCCGGCGAGCGGAGGGGAGGGTGAGACCCAGTACTTC.

This rearrangement joins TRBV6-5 to TRBJ2-1; D gene ambiguous. Germline V gene sequence: CDR1 MNHEY, CDR2 SVGAGI. This CDR3 has 15 residues. V was trimmed by 3 bases and J by 5 bases, leaving 14 bases between them. In DNA, the CDR3 is TGTGCCAGCAGTTATCTTCCACCCGGAGACAATGAGCAGTTCTTC. This translates into CASSYLPPGDNEQFF.

V and J are TRBV6-1 and TRBJ2-3, with TRBD1 matching 9 bases. After removal of 1 base from V and 1 base from J, the junction contained 12 bases not matched to a gene. Germline V gene data show CDR1 as MNHNS and CDR2 as SASEGT. The CDR3 length is 19 residues. CDR3 sequence reads: CASSEVFGGGQGRTDTQYF. The CDR3 bases are TGTGCCAGCAGTGAAGTATTCGGAGGGGGACAGGGCCGCACAGATACGCAGTATTTT.